A selection of T cell receptor beta chains follows, all from one sample in a study of blood T cell repertoires in COVID-19. Data came from immunoSEQ multiplex PCR; TCRdb stores just in-frame clones and leaves some out. The data hold 210,000 or so clones, with around nine tenths observed a single time. What was sequenced was peripheral blood. These receptors came from a woman aged 40 to 50 with acute or convalescent COVID-19. Both conserved end residues are trimmed from each CDR3.

V: TRBV7-9
J: TRBJ1-1
CDR3: ASTASLGQGDTEAF

V: TRBV5-4
J: TRBJ2-5
CDR3: ASSFGGEETQY

V: TRBV30
J: TRBJ2-3
CDR3: AWSVQRVTDTQY

V: TRBV25-1
J: TRBJ2-2
CDR3: ASSPSGGPNTGELF

V: TRBV24-1
J: TRBJ1-1
CDR3: ATSDIQGHTEAF

V: TRBV5-1
J: TRBJ1-2
CDR3: ASSPPRDSYGYT

V: TRBV7-2
J: TRBJ1-6
CDR3: ATLGTADSPLH

V: TRBV5-4
J: TRBJ2-3
CDR3: ASSPGQGTDTQY

V: TRBV24-1
J: TRBJ2-3
CDR3: ATSDGTDTQY

V: TRBV14
J: TRBJ1-2
CDR3: ASSQLAAGRHYGYT

V: TRBV6-5
J: TRBJ1-5
CDR3: ASSSGGTGNQPQH

V: TRBV10-2
J: TRBJ1-2
CDR3: ASSERDIDPNYGYT

V: TRBV9
J: TRBJ1-3
CDR3: ASSVDRNTIY

V: TRBV11-1
J: TRBJ2-1
CDR3: ASSLWGGDEQF

V: TRBV27
J: TRBJ1-1
CDR3: ASSATGQLLGTEAF

V: TRBV9
J: TRBJ1-1
CDR3: ASSGANTEAF

V: TRBV7-2
J: TRBJ1-1
CDR3: ASSPGGEVPTEAF

V: TRBV11-2
J: TRBJ2-2
CDR3: ASSLVDSGELF

V: TRBV4-1
J: TRBJ1-1
CDR3: ASSQGVLRGPGGTEAF

V: TRBV18
J: TRBJ1-3
CDR3: ASSPRTGGAGNTIY

V: TRBV21-1
J: TRBJ2-2
CDR3: ASSLSGSIAGELF

V: TRBV11-2
J: TRBJ1-4
CDR3: ASSLTGGGKLF

V: TRBV21-1
J: TRBJ1-5
CDR3: ASSKGDRGIRSAQPQH

V: TRBV7-3
J: TRBJ1-5
CDR3: ASRNQPGTGLQPQH

V: TRBV7-2
J: TRBJ2-3
CDR3: ASSPQAGVPTDTQY

V: TRBV5-1
J: TRBJ2-2
CDR3: ASSPQSGVHTGELF

V: TRBV28
J: TRBJ1-2
CDR3: ATLTRTPNYGYT

V: TRBV19
J: TRBJ1-5
CDR3: ASTGQYNQPQH

V: TRBV15
J: TRBJ2-5
CDR3: ATSELAGTGGETQY

V: TRBV11-2
J: TRBJ1-2
CDR3: ASSLAGGYGYT

V: TRBV6-6
J: TRBJ2-6
CDR3: ASSYEASSGANVLT

V: TRBV30
J: TRBJ1-4
CDR3: AWSATFNEKLF

V: TRBV6-6
J: TRBJ2-5
CDR3: ASSYDRAARKDQY

V: TRBV7-2
J: TRBJ2-3
CDR3: ASAATSGYTDTQY

V: TRBV18
J: TRBJ2-3
CDR3: ASSPPSGQRPSTDTQY

V: TRBV19
J: TRBJ1-1
CDR3: ASRKGVNTEAF

V: TRBV6-5
J: TRBJ2-5
CDR3: ASSYSAGGLETQY